The next 17 T cell receptor beta chains were all read from a single sample in a study of CXCR3-negative and CXCR3-positive naive CD8 T cells (dated by TCRdb to about 2019). Sequencing took place on a NextSeq 550. The Human TCR Profiling Kit (MiLaboratory) was used to prepare UMI-labeled 5' RACE TRB cDNA libraries. TCRdb reprocessed the public reads and reports one entry per CDR3 protein sequence, without DNA. The record for this sample contains 56,000 or so distinct CDR3 sequences. Of the sample, 20% to 25% is held by the ten largest clones. Sequencing input: memory CD8+ T cells from blood. Read against the paper, the sample's cell subset or site label means: conventional CD8+ memory T cells (TMEM), sorted as controls. The origin of the receptors is a human donor in good health. Some clones in this sample may be carry-over from other donors' samples.

The rearrangement uses TRBV7-9 and TRBJ2-1. There are 12 residues in the CDR3. Germline CDR1 and CDR2: SEHNR and FQNEAQ (reference sequence). The CDR3 region is CASSPSANEQFF.

The V and J genes are TRBV29-1 and TRBJ2-1; lacking DNA, the TRBD1 call made by TCRdb goes unchecked. Germline values: CDR1 SQVTM, CDR2 ANQGSEA. The CDR3 consists of 17 residues. Here the CDR3 reads CSTVGTEFHPNYNEQFF.

The CDR3 protein is CSVEPSDSYNEQFF. V usage is TRBV29-1 and J usage is TRBJ2-1. CDR1 and CDR2 from the germline V gene are SQVTM and ANQGSEA. This CDR3 is 14 amino acids long.

The chain combines TRBV4-3 with TRBJ1-6; TCRdb's D call, TRBD1, is unchecked because there is no DNA. The CDR3 has 15 amino acids. The germline V gene encodes CDR1 LGHNA and CDR2 YSLEER. The CDR3 loop reads CASSSDGTGVSPLHF.

The chain has TRBV19 and TRBJ2-1; TCRdb's assignment of TRBD2 cannot be checked, as there is no DNA. CDR1 is LNHDA, CDR2 SQIVND, per germline (reference sequence). The CDR3 covers 19 residues. The CDR3 here is CASSIDYPGLAGDYNEQFF.

The rearrangement uses TRBV29-1 and TRBJ2-2; without DNA, the TCRdb call of TRBD2 cannot be checked. CDR3 length equals 13 residues. Germline CDR1 is SQVTM and CDR2 is ANQGSEA. CDR3 sequence reads: CSVTRTEAGELFF.

V usage is TRBV12-3 or TRBV12-4 and J usage is TRBJ2-1; no DNA is available, so the TRBD1 call from TCRdb remains unchecked. This CDR3 has 17 amino acids. The CDR3: CASSSRSGRFLYNEQFF.

This chain connects TRBV6-2 or TRBV6-3 to TRBJ2-1; absent DNA, TCRdb's TRBD1 call cannot be checked. CDR3 length equals 13 residues. Germline-derived CDR1 and CDR2 are MNHEY and SVGEGT. The CDR3 loop reads CASSPLPEGAGFF.

The V and J genes are TRBV28 and TRBJ2-4; the TRBD2 assignment by TCRdb is unverifiable without DNA. Germline loops: CDR1 MDHEN, CDR2 SYDVKM. The CDR3 runs 16 residues. CDR3 residues: CASSGSSELAKNIQYF.

The genes are TRBV27 and TRBJ2-1. Germline V gives CDR1 MNHEY, CDR2 SMNVEV (reference sequence). This CDR3 spans 13 amino acids. CDR3 amino acids: CASAQAGSNEQFF.

The chain joins TRBV5-6 to TRBJ2-7. There are 14 residues in the CDR3. Per the germline V gene, CDR1 is SGHDT and CDR2 is YYEEEE. CDR3 region: CASSLGLNSYEQYF.

This chain links TRBV12-3 or TRBV12-4 with TRBJ1-1. CDR3 size: 12 residues. The CDR3 protein is CASSRTNTEAFF.

The chain links TRBV20-1 to TRBJ2-1. The CDR3 sequence is 12 residues long. CDR1 is DFQATT and CDR2 is SNEGSKA in the germline V gene (reference sequence). Here the CDR3 reads CSAREDGNEQFF.

The rearrangement joins TRBV6-2 or TRBV6-3 to TRBJ1-3; without DNA, the TCRdb call of TRBD1 cannot be checked. The CDR3 covers 17 residues. The germline gives CDR1 MNHEY, CDR2 SVGEGT. Here the CDR3 reads CASSRLDSLDSGNTIYF.

V and J are TRBV7-3 and TRBJ2-3; TCRdb proposes TRBD2, but this gene call is untestable without DNA. The germline gives CDR1 SGHTA, CDR2 FQGTGA. There are 15 residues in the CDR3. The CDR3 loop is CASSLSSGGRDTQYF.

The J gene is TRBJ1-5, the V gene TRBV2. Germline V CDR1 and CDR2: SNHLY, FYNNEI. This CDR3 has 14 amino acids. CDR3 protein: CASSGGFSIQPQHF.

The chain combines TRBV13 with TRBJ2-1; the D gene TCRdb calls, TRBD2, cannot be checked with no DNA. The CDR3 has 17 amino acids. Germline V gene sequence: CDR1 PRHDT, CDR2 FYEKMQ (reference sequence). The CDR3 sequence: CASSSPTRREGRDEQFF.